This T cell receptor beta chain was identified in a study of blood T cells in healthy people across ages. Every sample gave at least 6 micrograms of total RNA when it was extracted. Alongside a J-beta primer mix, a sample-barcoded 5' primer served in a second PCR lasting about 7 to 12 cycles. One entry per CDR3 protein results from TCRdb running MiXCR on the 5' RACE reads. The data show fewer than 950,000 distinct CDR3 sequences, less than 70% seen once. Overall study findings and caveats: Diversity was higher, and naive CD4+ cells more numerous, in long-lived donors than in aged donors.

This clonotype has only one observation. The antigen is undetermined. The sample was blood. The receptor comes from a man older than 75 in good health.

The chain's CDR3 is CASSYATGAVNVLTF. The CDR3 DNA reads as TGTGCCAGCAGCTACGCGACAGGTGCCGTAAACGTCCTGACTTTC. The gene calls are TRBV11-2 and TRBJ2-6, with D tentatively TRBD1 (6 bases). Germline V gene sequence: CDR1 SGHAT, CDR2 FQNNGV. V lost 4 bases and J 10 bases, leaving 17 bases between the germline ends. The CDR3 consists of 15 residues.